Listed below are T cell receptor beta chains from one sample, sequenced in a study of T cell repertoires in cytomegalovirus infection. These receptors have no identified antigens. TCRdb passed the reads through MiXCR, listing each CDR3 protein once. This sample has fewer than 350,000 distinct CDR3 sequences, with 25% to 35% found just once. Source: cultured PBMCs, taken from culture after CMV antigen stimulation. All receptors derive from a human donor in good health (CMV status not recorded). Some clones in this sample may be carry-over from other donors' samples. CDR3s include the opening cysteine and the closing phenylalanine or tryptophan. The order of the fields is clone size, D gene, J gene, V gene, CDR3 DNA, CDR3 protein. D genes are given only for firm matches. Only some rows state a clone size, as once, few, many or a class for expanded clones.

few	-	TRBJ2-7	TRBV12-3/TRBV12-4	TGTGCCAGCAGTTCCGGCCCCCGGGCGACGTACTTC	CASSSGPRATYF
-	-	TRBJ2-1	TRBV11-2	TGTGCCAGCAGCTTAGGGCAACGGGAGTTTGGTGAGCAGTTCTTC	CASSLGQREFGEQFF
few	-	TRBJ2-1	TRBV29-1	TGCAGCGTTGGGTGGGGGAGCTCCTACAATGAGCAGTTCTTC	CSVGWGSSYNEQFF
many	-	TRBJ1-5	TRBV5-3	TGTGCCAGAAGCTTGCCGTCAGGGTTATTAGGGCCCCAGCATTTT	CARSLPSGLLGPQHF
-	-	TRBJ1-5	TRBV6-1	TGTGCCAGCAACGAAAGCCGTCAGCCCCAGCATTTT	CASNESRQPQHF
many	TRBD2	TRBJ2-7	TRBV7-2	TGTGCCAGCAGCCCACAAGGGACTAGCGGCTACGAGCAGTACTTC	CASSPQGTSGYEQYF
-	-	TRBJ1-6	TRBV28	TGTGCCAGCACCCTGGAGGGGATCAGTAATTCACCCCTCCACTTT	CASTLEGISNSPLHF
few	TRBD1	TRBJ1-5	TRBV7-6	TGTGCCAGCAGCTTAGCAGAGGGGGCTGGGCAGCCCCAGCATTTT	CASSLAEGAGQPQHF
few	TRBD1	TRBJ2-2	TRBV7-9	TGTGCCAGCAGCTCAACGGGACAGTACACCGGGGAGCTGTTTTTT	CASSSTGQYTGELFF
-	-	TRBJ2-7	TRBV12-3/TRBV12-4	TGTGCCAGCAGTTTGCTAGGTGGCGAGCAGTACTTC	CASSLLGGEQYF
few	-	TRBJ2-3	TRBV9	TGTGCCAGCAGCCTCGGAGTGCCAGATACGCAGTATTTT	CASSLGVPDTQYF
-	-	TRBJ1-6	TRBV12-5	TGTGCTAGTGGCCCCTCCCCCAGTTCACCCCTCCACTTT	CASGPSPSSPLHF
-	-	TRBJ1-5	TRBV5-6	TGTGCCAGCAGCTACCTCCAAGGTCAGCCCCAGCATTTT	CASSYLQGQPQHF
-	-	TRBJ1-1	TRBV13	TGTGCCAGCAGCTCGTGGACGGGGCGGGTGAACACTGAAGCTTTCTTT	CASSSWTGRVNTEAFF
many	TRBD1	TRBJ1-6	TRBV19	TGTGCCAGTACTTCGACAGGGCGTACGAATTCACCCCTCCACTTT	CASTSTGRTNSPLHF
few	-	TRBJ1-1	TRBV6-1	TGTGCCAGCAGTGAAGAACACGCGAACACTGAAGCTTTCTTT	CASSEEHANTEAFF
-	TRBD1	TRBJ1-5	TRBV12-3/TRBV12-4	TGTGCCAGCAGTTTTGCTCAGGGGGCGGGACAGCCCCAGCATTTT	CASSFAQGAGQPQHF
-	-	TRBJ2-7	TRBV6-5	TGTGCCAGCTCCCTAGGGGGGATTTCCTACGAGCAGTACTTC	CASSLGGISYEQYF
-	TRBD2	TRBJ2-3	TRBV5-6	TGTGCCAGCAGCCCACCGGGACTAGCGGCCCCAGATACGCAGTATTTT	CASSPPGLAAPDTQYF
-	TRBD2	TRBJ2-1	TRBV10-3	TGTGCCATCAGCCATGGACTAGCGGGAGTCAATGAGCAGTTCTTC	CAISHGLAGVNEQFF
-	-	TRBJ1-6	TRBV6-5	TGTGCCAGCAGTTACGACAGCAGATATTATAATTCACCCCTCCACTTT	CASSYDSRYYNSPLHF
-	TRBD1	TRBJ2-3	TRBV7-3	TGTGCCAGCAGCTCTCCACCCGGGACAGGGGCAATCACAGATACGCAGTATTTT	CASSSPPGTGAITDTQYF
-	-	TRBJ2-1	TRBV6-6	TGTGCCAGCATTCCATGGACGGACCGAACCTCCTACAATGAGCAGTTCTTC	CASIPWTDRTSYNEQFF
few	-	TRBJ1-2	TRBV25-1	TGTGCCAGCAGCCCGGTAGGGGGGGGCAGAACGAACTATGGCTACACCTTC	CASSPVGGGRTNYGYTF
few	TRBD2	TRBJ2-5	TRBV11-2	TGTGCCAGCAGCTTAGGGCGGGGCGGGAGGCCAGTAAAGACCCAGTACTTC	CASSLGRGGRPVKTQYF
-	-	TRBJ1-1	TRBV7-2	TGTGCCAGCAGCTTAGGCCGACGGAAGAACACTGAAGCTTTCTTT	CASSLGRRKNTEAFF
-	TRBD1	TRBJ2-1	TRBV12-3/TRBV12-4	TGTGCCAGCAGTCGCCGGACAGGGAAGAATGAGCAGTTCTTC	CASSRRTGKNEQFF
-	-	TRBJ2-1	TRBV15	TGTGCCACCAGACCAGGGGGGCGCTACAATGAGCAGTTCTTC	CATRPGGRYNEQFF
-	TRBD1	TRBJ1-2	TRBV15	TGTGCCACCAGCAGAGGAGTGGGACAGAGCTATGGCTACACCTTC	CATSRGVGQSYGYTF
few	-	TRBJ2-3	TRBV7-7	TGTGCCAGCAGCCAGACCGGGGGCAGGGCAGATACGCAGTATTTT	CASSQTGGRADTQYF
few	TRBD1	TRBJ2-7	TRBV27	TGTGCCAGCTATAGGGACAGGCACGAGCAGTACTTC	CASYRDRHEQYF